Listed below are T cell receptor beta chains from one sample, sequenced in a study of shared clonotypes between healthy human individuals. The repertoire was sequenced with immunoSEQ multiplex PCR; TCRdb's copy has only in-frame clones and lacks some. The table shows over 2 million clones, with 80% to 95% occurring only once. Source material: naive CD4+ T cells from PBMCs. The origin of the receptors is a man younger than 35 in good health. Some clones in this sample may be carry-over from other donors' samples. The CDR3 runs from the conserved cysteine through the conserved F or W. A D gene is named only where the DNA matches it firmly. Size is stated for part of the rows, as once, few or many counts, or as a class when the clone is expanded.

D,length,J,size,V,DNA,CDR3
TRBD1,14,TRBJ1-1,-,TRBV7-9,TGTGCCAGCAGCCTCGGGACAGGGGGGTCCGAAGCTTTCTTT,CASSLGTGGSEAFF
-,12,TRBJ2-5,-,TRBV15,TGTGCCACCAGCAGAGGGCAGGAGACCCAGTACTTC,CATSRGQETQYF
-,13,TRBJ1-2,-,TRBV15,TGTGCCACCAGCAGAGATACACGGGGGCTGTACACCTTC,CATSRDTRGLYTF
TRBD1,15,TRBJ1-2,-,TRBV2,TGTGCCAGCACTACTCAAACAGGGGCGTACTATGGCTACACCTTC,CASTTQTGAYYGYTF
-,13,TRBJ1-5,-,TRBV2,TGTGCCAGCAGTGAGGGGCTCAATCAGCCCCAGCATTTT,CASSEGLNQPQHF
-,14,TRBJ1-4,-,TRBV28,TGTGCCAGCAGTTTATCAGGGCCCCAGGAAAAACTGTTTTTT,CASSLSGPQEKLFF
-,17,TRBJ2-3,-,TRBV18,TGTGCCAGTGCCCCGAAAGTACAAGGGAGTTCCACAGATACGCAGTATTTT,CASAPKVQGSSTDTQYF
-,11,TRBJ2-3,-,TRBV5-6,TGTGCCAGCAGCTTTGGTAATACGCAGTATTTT,CASSFGNTQYF
TRBD1,14,TRBJ2-5,-,TRBV18,TGTGCCAGCTCTCCGGGACAGGGGATGGAGACCCAGTACTTC,CASSPGQGMETQYF
TRBD2,16,TRBJ2-1,-,TRBV6-6,TGTGCCAGCAGTCAAGGTGCGGGAGGGGGTTACAATGAGCAGTTCTTC,CASSQGAGGGYNEQFF
-,14,TRBJ2-7,-,TRBV6-5,TGTGCCAGCAGTTACTCACGGGGAACCTACGAGCAGTACTTC,CASSYSRGTYEQYF
-,13,TRBJ1-2,-,TRBV18,TGTGCCAGCTCACCGCAGGGGCAGGGTGGCTACACCTTC,CASSPQGQGGYTF
TRBD1,12,TRBJ1-2,-,TRBV29-1,TGCAGCGTGGAGGACAGGGTCTATGGCTACACCTTC,CSVEDRVYGYTF
-,18,TRBJ2-1,-,TRBV1,TGCACCAGCACCACCCCAGGGGACGACAGGGAGAATTACAATGAGCAGTTCTTC,CTSTTPGDDRENYNEQFF
-,13,TRBJ2-3,-,TRBV27,TGTGCCAGCAGTTTGAGGGGGGCAGATACGCAGTATTTT,CASSLRGADTQYF
-,14,TRBJ2-3,-,TRBV23-1,TGCGCCAGCAGTCAAACTACGATATCGGATACGCAGTATTTT,CASSQTTISDTQYF
TRBD2,13,TRBJ2-7,-,TRBV10-2,TGCGCCAGCAGGTTGGGGGGGGCCTACGAGCAGTACTTC,CASRLGGAYEQYF
TRBD2,15,TRBJ2-1,once,TRBV4-1,TGCGCCAGCAGCCAATACCAGCGGGACGACAATGAGCAGTTCTTC,CASSQYQRDDNEQFF
-,16,TRBJ1-1,-,TRBV27,TGTGCCAGCAGTTTTTCCCGACGAATCCGGGACACTGAAGCTTTCTTT,CASSFSRRIRDTEAFF
-,11,TRBJ2-5,-,TRBV5-4,TGTGCCAGCAGCTTCCAAGAGACCCAGTACTTC,CASSFQETQYF
TRBD1,15,TRBJ1-2,-,TRBV5-6,TGTGCCAGCAGCTTCCCGACAGGGAACTTCGATGGCTACACCTTC,CASSFPTGNFDGYTF
-,14,TRBJ1-5,-,TRBV28,TGTGCCAGCAGTCCAGGGTGGGGCAATCAGCCCCAGCATTTT,CASSPGWGNQPQHF
-,11,TRBJ2-7,-,TRBV7-8,TGTGCCAGCAGTGCCGCCCACGAGCAGTACTTC,CASSAAHEQYF
-,18,TRBJ2-3,-,TRBV7-2,TGTGCCAGCAGCTTAGAGGCTTCGGGGGTGGGACACAGAGGTACGCAGTATTTT,CASSLEASGVGHRGTQYF
-,13,TRBJ2-3,-,TRBV11-3,TGTGCCAGCAGCTTTACCTGGGAAAATACGCAGTATTTT,CASSFTWENTQYF
TRBD1,14,TRBJ1-1,-,TRBV29-1,TGCAGCGTTGTCCGGGACAGGGGGAACACTGAAGCTTTCTTT,CSVVRDRGNTEAFF
-,15,TRBJ2-7,once,TRBV6-1,TGTGCCAGCAGGGCCACTTTGTTCGGAGACTACGAGCAGTACTTC,CASRATLFGDYEQYF
-,12,TRBJ2-3,-,TRBV27,TGTGCCAGCAGTTTACCCGTAGATACGCAGTATTTT,CASSLPVDTQYF
TRBD1,11,TRBJ1-1,-,TRBV30,TGTGCCTGGAGTCCCGGGACAGGAGCTTTCTTT,CAWSPGTGAFF
TRBD1,14,TRBJ2-7,-,TRBV5-4,TGTGCCAGCAGCGGACGACAGGGAACCTACGAGCAGTACTTC,CASSGRQGTYEQYF
-,14,TRBJ2-7,-,TRBV28,TGTGCCAGCTTCCCCGGCAGGTTCCCCTACGAGCAGTACTTC,CASFPGRFPYEQYF
-,18,TRBJ2-4,-,TRBV11-2,TGTGCCAGCAGCTCCAGGGACGCCCGAACCCATACCAAAAACATTCAGTACTTC,CASSSRDARTHTKNIQYF
-,13,TRBJ1-1,few,TRBV29-1,TGCAGCGTTGACGCGGGGCGGAACACTGAAGCTTTCTTT,CSVDAGRNTEAFF
-,15,TRBJ1-5,-,TRBV6-1,TGTGCCAGCACGGCCGGGGGCTGGATCAATCAGCCCCAGCATTTT,CASTAGGWINQPQHF
TRBD1,13,TRBJ2-7,-,TRBV6-4,TGTGCCAGCAGTGGGGACAGGGTCTACGAGCAGTACTTC,CASSGDRVYEQYF
TRBD2,15,TRBJ2-5,-,TRBV5-4,TGTGCCAGCAGCCCGACTAGCAAGTCGACGGAGACCCAGTACTTC,CASSPTSKSTETQYF
TRBD1,15,TRBJ1-1,-,TRBV7-3,TGTGCCAGCAGCTTGACAGGGGGCTCGGGCACTGAAGCTTTCTTT,CASSLTGGSGTEAFF
-,14,TRBJ2-1,-,TRBV27,TGTGCCAGCAGTATGGACAGAACCTACAATGAGCAGTTCTTC,CASSMDRTYNEQFF
TRBD1,16,TRBJ1-4,-,TRBV13,TGTGCCAGCAGCCTTATCACGGGACAGGGGAATGAAAAACTGTTTTTT,CASSLITGQGNEKLFF
TRBD1,14,TRBJ1-4,few,TRBV6-5,TGTGCCAGCAGCCGGACAGGGGGGAGTGAAAAACTGTTTTTT,CASSRTGGSEKLFF
TRBD2,17,TRBJ2-3,-,TRBV9,TGTGCCAGCAGCGTAGGAAGGACTAGCGGGAGCGCAGATACGCAGTATTTT,CASSVGRTSGSADTQYF
TRBD2,14,TRBJ2-2,-,TRBV6-1,TGTGCCAGCAAGATCGCGGGAGGGCCCGGGGAGCTGTTTTTT,CASKIAGGPGELFF
-,16,TRBJ2-7,-,TRBV18,TGTGCCAGCTCACCACTTCCAAATCTGAGCTCCTACGAGCAGTACTTC,CASSPLPNLSSYEQYF
-,13,TRBJ2-7,-,TRBV4-2,TGTGCCAGCAGCCAAGTCCGGGGTTACGAGCAGTACTTC,CASSQVRGYEQYF